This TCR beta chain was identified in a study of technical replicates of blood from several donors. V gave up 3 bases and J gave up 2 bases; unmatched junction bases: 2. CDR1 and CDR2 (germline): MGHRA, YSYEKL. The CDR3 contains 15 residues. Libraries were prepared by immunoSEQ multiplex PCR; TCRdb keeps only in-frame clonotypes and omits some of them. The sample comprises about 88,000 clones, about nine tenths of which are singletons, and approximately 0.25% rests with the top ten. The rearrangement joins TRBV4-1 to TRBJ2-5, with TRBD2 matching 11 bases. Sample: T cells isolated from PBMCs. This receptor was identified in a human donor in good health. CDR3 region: CASSHIAGGQETQYF. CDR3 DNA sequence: TGCGCCAGCAGCCACATAGCGGGGGGGCAAGAGACCCAGTACTTC.